One and the same sample provided the 26 T cell receptor beta chains below, sequenced in a study of T cell clonality in common variable immunodeficiency (dated by TCRdb to the mid-2010s). On the study overall, not on this receptor specifically: Fewer deletions and N-nucleotide insertions were reportedly observed in CVID TCRbeta sequences, and highly modified clones with 13 or more V deletions were reportedly absent from CVID TCRbeta sequences.

Preparation of the library involved the immunoSEQ multiplex PCR assay. Drawn from immuneACCESS, this table holds only the in-frame rearrangements with V and J called that TCRdb kept. Clones are partly lost; checked studies trace under half to an unresolved V gene and leave the rest unexplained. The sample's table lists a count of around 8,000 clones. Around 3.8% of the sample is taken by the ten largest. These receptors' targets are unknown. Sequencing used peripheral blood mononuclear cells. Source of these receptors: a human donor with common variable immunodeficiency.

Concerning this clone itself: The DNA ends 3 residues before the CDR3 does, and the rest of the CDR3 is filled in from the germline J gene. The V and J genes are TRBV20-1 and TRBJ2-1; 11 bases agree with TRBD2. CDR3 length equals 18 residues. Per the germline V gene, CDR1 is DFQATT and CDR2 is SNEGSKA (reference sequence). With V trimmed by 0 bases and J by 0 bases, 7 bases remained unmatched. Partial CDR3 DNA: TGCAGTGCTAGAGATCGGCCTAGCGGGAGGAGCTCCTACAATGAG. This codes for CSARDRPSGRSSYNE. The CDR3 reads in full as CSARDRPSGRSSYNEQFF.

On this clone: The sequence runs out 3 residues before the end of the CDR3; the remainder is reconstructed from the germline J gene. The rearrangement joins TRBV19 to TRBJ1-3, with 7 bases that match TRBD1. The junction had 11 bases not matched to a gene; V was cut back by 5 bases and J by 4 bases. Germline assignment: CDR1 LNHDA and CDR2 SQIVND (reference sequence). The CDR3 runs 16 residues. The part of the CDR3 DNA that was read is TGTGCCAGTAGTGCTCAAGGGGGCGCGGAGGGAAACACC. Protein sequence: CASSAQGGAEGNT. The whole CDR3 is CASSAQGGAEGNTIYF. The full variable domain, its missing parts supplied by reference TRBV19 and TRBJ1-3, is DGGITQSPKYLFRKEGQNVTLSCEQNLNHDAMYWYRQDPGQGLRLIYYSQIVNDFQKGDIAEGYSVSREKKESFPLTVTSAQKNPTAFYLCASSAQGGAEGNTIYFGEGSWLTVV.

Concerning this clone: The read ends 3 residues shy of where the CDR3 ends; the end is completed using the germline J gene. V and J are TRBV7-9 and TRBJ2-1, with D tentatively TRBD2 (6 bases). The CDR3 runs 15 residues. Germline loops: CDR1 SEHNR, CDR2 FQNEAQ (reference sequence). The V gene lost 2 bases and the J gene lost 3 bases, with 11 bases spanning the gap. The CDR3 DNA, read in part, is TGTGCCAGCAGCTTATCGGGACTGCGCTACAATGAG. Translation gives CASSLSGLRYNE. The whole CDR3 reads CASSLSGLRYNEQFF.

Points on this clone: Coverage ceases 3 residues before the CDR3 finishes, and the germline J gene fills in the end. The chain recombines TRBV7-2 with TRBJ2-3; TRBD1 agrees at 8 bases. Trimming took 4 bases from V and 5 from J; bases not matched to a gene: 5. The CDR3 is 14 amino acids. In germline, CDR1 is SGHTA, CDR2 FQGNSA. This CDR3 reads CASSWNRGVDTQYF. The sequenced CDR3 bases are TGTGCCAGCAGCTGGAACAGGGGGGTAGATACG.

Details on this clone: The read falls 3 residues short of the CDR3 end, and the missing part is taken from the germline J gene. The chain combines TRBV11-3 with TRBJ2-5, with a weak D call TRBD1 (6 bases). V dropped 3 bases and J dropped 3 bases, with 14 bases sitting between them. The CDR3 is made up of 15 amino acids. Looked up from germline, CDR1 is SGHNT and CDR2 is YENEEA. The sequenced part of the CDR3 DNA is TGTGCCAGCAGCTTGGTGGACGCAGGGGAAGAGACC. Its protein is CASSLVDAGEET. Given in full, the CDR3 is CASSLVDAGEETQYF.

By frequency, this clone is medium-sized. The read is 3 residues too short to cover the CDR3 end, so that end is filled in from the germline J gene. V usage is TRBV7-8 and J usage is TRBJ2-5; TRBD2 matches at 11 bases. The J segment lost 5 bases and the V segment lost 2 bases, leaving 10 bases of the junction unmatched. The CDR3 contains 17 residues. CDR1 and CDR2 from the germline V gene are SGHVS and FQNEAQ. The CDR3 reads CASSLPPSGRKGETQYF. The sequenced CDR3 bases are TGTGCCAGCAGCTTACCCCCTAGCGGGAGGAAGGGGGAGACC.

Note on this clone: The DNA ends 3 residues before the CDR3 does, and the rest of the CDR3 is filled in from the germline J gene. The gene calls are TRBV19 and TRBJ2-7, with D maybe TRBD2 (6 bases). This CDR3 has 12 amino acids. From germline, CDR1 is LNHDA and CDR2 SQIVND (reference sequence). V was trimmed by 3 bases and J by 4 bases, leaving 7 bases between them. CDR3 loop: CASSMEGYEQYF. CDR3 DNA (partial): TGTGCCAGTAGTATGGAGGGGTACGAG.

With respect to this clone: The sequenced fragment ends 3 residues before the CDR3 boundary, so the rest is inferred from the germline J gene. The gene calls are TRBV29-1 and TRBJ2-3, with TRBD1 as a possible D gene (6 bases). V was shortened by 7 bases and J by 2 bases, with 13 bases between the two germline ends. The CDR3 covers 13 residues. Germline CDR1 SQVTM, CDR2 ANQGSEA. Here the CDR3 reads CSAGPGATDTQYF. CDR3 DNA (partial): TGCAGCGCCGGCCCAGGGGCCACAGATACG.

The CDR3 loop is CASSLLTVAGNYGYTF. The DNA read from the CDR3 is TGTGCCAGTAGTCTCCTCACCGTGGCCGGGAACTATGGC. This chain links TRBV19 with TRBJ1-2; D remains unclear. The read terminates 3 residues before the CDR3 end, so the remaining end is supplied by the germline J gene. CDR1 and CDR2 (germline): LNHDA, SQIVND (reference sequence). V was trimmed by 5 bases and J by 2 bases, leaving 18 bases between them. The CDR3 has 16 residues.

Turning to this clone: From the germline J gene comes the end of the CDR3, since the read stops 3 residues before it. V usage is TRBV18 and J usage is TRBJ2-7; perhaps TRBD1 as D (5 bases). Trimming cost V 0 bases and J 2 bases, with 8 bases left between them. The CDR3 loop spans 14 amino acids. The germline V gene encodes CDR1 KGHSH and CDR2 LQKENI. CDR3 DNA (partial): TGTGCCAGCTCACCACCGGCAGGGACCTACGAG. Translating it yields CASSPPAGTYE. The CDR3 as a whole reads CASSPPAGTYEQYF.

In the case of this clone: The CDR3 goes on 3 residues after the read ends, and that part is filled in from the germline J gene. J is TRBJ2-5 and V is TRBV6-1; D is possibly TRBD1 (6 bases). CDR1 is MNHNS and CDR2 is SASEGT in the germline V gene. V lost 4 bases to trimming and J lost 5 bases, with 14 bases between them. The CDR3 totals 14 residues. Partial CDR3 DNA: TGTGCCAGCAGTGGCCGGGACATCTGGGAGACC. It codes for CASSGRDIWET. From start to end, the CDR3 is CASSGRDIWETQYF.

Concerning this clone: Sequence at one end of the junction differs from germline and may be a read error. The read finishes 3 residues shy of the CDR3 end, and the germline J gene is used to complete it. The chain has TRBV19 and TRBJ1-5; perhaps TRBD1 as D (5 bases). CDR1 and CDR2 (germline): LNHDA, SQIVND (reference sequence). This CDR3 comprises 15 residues. The CDR3 protein is CASSMTGEGNKPQHF. CDR3 DNA, as far as it was read: TGTGCCAGTAGTATGACGGGGGAAGGCAATAAGCCC.

With respect to this clone: The missing CDR3 end, 3 residues past where the read stops, is filled in from the germline J gene. V is TRBV19 and J is TRBJ1-2, with 9 bases identical to TRBD1. Germline V CDR1 and CDR2: LNHDA, SQIVND (reference sequence). V shed 3 bases and J 6 bases; nucleotides not matched to a gene: 8. There are 15 residues in the CDR3. The CDR3 spells CASSMDRGFEDGYTF. Incomplete CDR3 DNA: TGTGCCAGTAGTATGGACAGGGGTTTTGAGGATGGC.

Concerning this clone: Read coverage stops 3 residues before the CDR3 terminus; the germline J gene supplies the remainder. The chain recombines TRBV30 with TRBJ2-1, with 8 positions matching TRBD1. J was trimmed by 5 bases and V by 7 bases; bases with no gene match: 4. The CDR3 is 12 amino acids. In germline, CDR1 is GTSNPN, CDR2 SVGIG (reference sequence). The covered CDR3 bases are TGTGCCTCCGGGACAGGTCACAATGAG. This gives the protein CASGTGHNE. The full CDR3 reads CASGTGHNEQFF.

To note about this clone: The CDR3 goes on 3 residues after the read ends, and that part is filled in from the germline J gene. V and J are TRBV6-2 or TRBV6-3 and TRBJ1-5, with 8 bases identical to TRBD1. Germline V lookup: CDR1 MNHEY, CDR2 SVGEGT. V shed 6 bases, J shed 5 bases, and the junction held 9 bases outside the gene matches. CDR3 length: 15 residues. The sequenced part of the CDR3 DNA is TGTGCCAGCAGCCCCGGGACAGGAGGAGATCAGCCC. Translated, it gives CASSPGTGGDQP. The whole CDR3 sequence reads CASSPGTGGDQPQHF.

With respect to this clone: From the germline J gene comes the end of the CDR3, since the read stops 3 residues before it. This chain joins TRBV20-1 and TRBJ2-5, with 15 bases fitting TRBD2. Looked up from germline, CDR1 is DFQATT and CDR2 is SNEGSKA (reference sequence). This CDR3 contains 17 residues. Unmatched junction bases numbered 6, after V lost 0 bases and J lost 4 bases. CDR3 DNA (partial): TGCAGTGCTAGAGACTGGACTAGCGGGGGGGCCACAGAGACC. It encodes CSARDWTSGGATET. The complete CDR3 protein is CSARDWTSGGATETQYF.

By frequency, this clone is medium-sized. The junction does not match germline at one end; this may be a read error. The read falls 3 residues short of the CDR3 end, and the missing part is taken from the germline J gene. The V call is TRBV30, the J call TRBJ2-1; possibly TRBD2 for D (6 bases). Looked up from germline, CDR1 is GTSNPN and CDR2 is SVGIG (reference sequence). This CDR3 is 11 amino acids long. The CDR3 sequence: CARRDFNEQFF. The CDR3 bases that were read are TGTGCCCGGAGGGACTTCAATGAG.

Of note for this clone: The DNA ends 3 residues before the CDR3 does, and the rest of the CDR3 is filled in from the germline J gene. The V gene is TRBV7-1, the J gene TRBJ2-7, with TRBD2 identical over 7 bases. TRBV7-1 is an ORF; its function is uncertain. There are 22 residues in the CDR3. V was clipped by 3 bases and J by 0 bases; unmatched bases: 26. CDR3: CASSSRTYDRDYTLVYSYEQYF. The CDR3 DNA, read in part, is TGTGCCAGCAGCTCCCGAACCTATGACCGGGACTACACATTGGTATACTCCTACGAG.

Regarding this clone: Read coverage stops 3 residues before the CDR3 terminus; the germline J gene supplies the remainder. The chain recombines TRBV6-4 with TRBJ2-5; 10 positions match TRBD1. The CDR3 runs to 13 residues. V was pared by 5 bases and J by 5 bases, with 2 bases of the junction left unmatched. Germline V gene lookup returns CDR1 MRHNA and CDR2 SNTAGT. The sequenced CDR3 bases are TGTGCCAGCAGTTCGGGACAGGGGGAGACC. Its protein product is CASSSGQGET. The full CDR3 is CASSSGQGETQYF.

The covered CDR3 bases are TGTGCCAGTAGTCCAAATGACAGGGTTAACACTGAA. Translating gives CASSPNDRVNTE. In full, the CDR3 reads CASSPNDRVNTEAFF. This chain links TRBV19 with TRBJ1-1; the match to TRBD1 covers 7 bases. The CDR3 goes on 3 residues after the read ends, and that part is filled in from the germline J gene. The CDR3 is 15 residues long. Germline-derived CDR1 and CDR2 are LNHDA and SQIVND (reference sequence). The junction had 8 bases not matched to a gene; V was cut back by 5 bases and J by 2 bases.

As regards this clone: The CDR3 end falls 3 residues outside the read, so it is completed with the germline J gene. The chain employs TRBV30 and TRBJ2-7; possible D gene TRBD2, 6 bases. The ends were cut back, 4 bases at V and 3 bases at J, with 10 bases in the middle. From germline, CDR1 is GTSNPN and CDR2 SVGIG (reference sequence). The CDR3 has 12 amino acids. This CDR3 reads CAWTTSNYEQYF. The CDR3 DNA, read in part, is TGTGCCTGGACTACTAGCAACTACGAG.

For this clone: The read ends 3 residues shy of where the CDR3 ends; the end is completed using the germline J gene. V is TRBV30 and J is TRBJ2-7, with 7 bases aligning to TRBD1. V lost 1 base to trimming and J lost 4 bases; unmatched junction nucleotides: 1. This CDR3 comprises 12 residues. Germline V lookup: CDR1 GTSNPN, CDR2 SVGIG (reference sequence). The sequenced part of the CDR3 DNA is TGTGCCTGGAGTGCAGGGGGTTACGAG. As protein: CAWSAGGYE. The whole CDR3 sequence reads CAWSAGGYEQYF.

Its frequency marks this clone as medium-sized. The read terminates 3 residues ahead of where the CDR3 ends, so the germline J gene completes it. V is TRBV7-2 and J is TRBJ2-3; 8 positions agree with TRBD1. The CDR3 runs 12 residues. From germline, CDR1 is SGHTA and CDR2 FQGNSA. The ends lost 6 bases at V and 4 bases at J; junction bases unmatched: 0. The CDR3 reads CASRQGADTQYF. CDR3 bases read: TGTGCCAGCAGACAGGGGGCAGATACG.

To note about this clone: The read terminates 3 residues ahead of where the CDR3 ends, so the germline J gene completes it. The V call is TRBV30, the J call TRBJ2-1, with 8 bases lining up with TRBD2. V lost 2 bases and J lost 4; bases outside the gene matches: 10. The CDR3 runs to 16 residues. Germline-derived CDR1 and CDR2 are GTSNPN and SVGIG (reference sequence). The part of the CDR3 DNA that was read is TGTGCCTGGAGTTTAGAGGGTCTAGCGGGTTACAATGAG. This sequence encodes CAWSLEGLAGYNE. The whole CDR3 sequence reads CAWSLEGLAGYNEQFF. The full variable domain, rest sourced from reference TRBV30 and TRBJ2-1, is SQTIHQWPATLVQPVGSPLSLECTVEGTSNPNLYWYRQAAGRGLQLLFYSVGIGQISSEVPQNLSASRPQDRQFILSSKKLLLSDSGFYLCAWSLEGLAGYNEQFFGPGTRLTVL.

Note on this clone: The read stops 3 residues short of the end of the CDR3; the missing end is completed from the germline J gene. This sequence joins TRBV18 and TRBJ2-7; 7 nucleotides line up with TRBD2. V shed 3 bases, J shed 6 bases, and the junction held 5 bases outside the gene matches. CDR1 and CDR2 from the germline V gene are KGHSH and LQKENI. This CDR3 is built from 13 residues. The CDR3 sequence: CASSPGLSAEQYF. The sequenced CDR3 bases are TGTGCCAGCTCACCGGGACTAAGCGCCGAG.

Turning to this clone: Read sequence stops 3 residues before the CDR3 end, and the germline J gene provides the missing end. The chain recombines TRBV20-1 with TRBJ2-1, with TRBD1 matching 9 bases. V lost 7 bases to trimming and J lost 0 bases; unmatched junction nucleotides: 10. Germline CDR1 is DFQATT and CDR2 is SNEGSKA (reference sequence). This CDR3 region has 16 residues. CDR3 in amino acids: CSVLNDRGSSYNEQFF. CDR3 bases read: TGCAGTGTTTTAAACGACAGGGGGAGCTCCTACAATGAG.